Below, 14 T cell receptor beta chains from the same sample are listed, as sequenced in a study of T-cell memory formation after mild COVID-19. Via MiXCR, TCRdb re-called the 5' RACE reads, giving one row per CDR3 protein. The sample has 220,000 or so distinct CDR3 sequences, 9.5% to 10% seen once. The sequenced sample was PBMCs or a T cell subset sorted from them (not recorded which). These TCRs come from a man between 18 and 29 years old who had mild COVID-19 (a few samples of this study predate the infection). Cell type and time point are not known.

This clonotype showed up just a few times. V and J are TRBV5-1 and TRBJ1-1; 7 bases are a match to TRBD1. The CDR3 extends over 14 amino acids. Germline CDR1 is SGHRS and CDR2 is YFSETQ. The J segment lost 2 bases and the V segment lost 4 bases, leaving 5 bases of the junction unmatched. CDR3 amino acids: CASSPTGINTEAFF. CDR3 in DNA: TGCGCCAGCAGCCCGACAGGGATTAACACTGAAGCTTTCTTT.

This clonotype was found many times. This chain uses TRBV12-3 or TRBV12-4 with TRBJ2-1; TRBD2 is a possible D gene (5 bases). There are 14 residues in the CDR3. The V and J ends lost 3 bases and 8 bases respectively, with 14 bases between them. CDR3 DNA: TGTGCCAGCAGTTTTCCCGGGGAAAAGGATGAGCAGTTCTTC. Protein product: CASSFPGEKDEQFF.

This clonotype occurred a few times. The chain uses TRBV28 and TRBJ1-2; TRBD1 agrees at 7 bases. Germline V lookup: CDR1 MDHEN, CDR2 SYDVKM. The CDR3 runs to 13 residues. Trimming removed 7 bases from V and 2 bases from J; junction bases left unmatched: 4. CDR3: CASTGGSNYGYTF. CDR3 nucleotides: TGTGCCAGCACAGGGGGATCAAACTATGGCTACACCTTC.

The gene calls are TRBV5-1 and TRBJ2-2, with D perhaps TRBD1 (5 bases). The CDR3 runs to 14 residues. Germline V gene data show CDR1 as SGHRS and CDR2 as YFSETQ. Trimming took off 2 bases at V and 4 bases at J, with 9 bases between the two ends. The DNA for the CDR3 is TGCGCCAGCAGCTTAGTGGACATCACCGGGGAGCTGTTTTTT. This sequence encodes CASSLVDITGELFF.

This clonotype was picked up a small number of times. The chain carries TRBV7-8 and TRBJ1-5; 11 bases map to TRBD1. Per germline, CDR1 SGHVS and CDR2 FQNEAQ. V lost 1 base to trimming and J lost 6 bases; unmatched junction nucleotides: 5. This CDR3 has 16 residues. The CDR3 region is CASSLVSGTGGQPQHF. The CDR3 region has the DNA TGTGCCAGCAGCTTAGTTTCCGGGACAGGGGGTCAGCCCCAGCATTTT.

This clonotype was seen a single time. V is TRBV6-1 and J is TRBJ2-1; D is unclear. Per the germline V gene, CDR1 is MNHNS and CDR2 is SASEGT. The germline V and J ends were trimmed by 5 bases and 5 bases, with 10 bases remaining between them. CDR3 length: 13 amino acids. The CDR3 DNA is TGTGCCAGCAGTCGAGGTGGCAACAATGAGCAGTTCTTC. Translating gives CASSRGGNNEQFF.

This clonotype was detected a few times. The rearrangement joins TRBV15 to TRBJ1-2; 8 bases line up with TRBD1. Unmatched junction bases numbered 10, after V lost 0 bases and J lost 1 base. This CDR3 spans 18 amino acids. Germline loops: CDR1 LNHNV, CDR2 YYDKDF (reference sequence). The CDR3 protein is CATSRDRSTGDLNYGYTF. Written as DNA, the CDR3 is TGTGCCACCAGCAGAGATCGTTCGACAGGGGATCTTAACTATGGCTACACCTTC.

This clonotype was found a few times. The rearrangement uses TRBV6-2 or TRBV6-3 and TRBJ1-2; D is unresolved. Germline V gives CDR1 MNHEY, CDR2 SVGEGT. The CDR3 runs to 12 residues. V was pared by 2 bases and J by 7 bases, with 8 bases between. CDR3 sequence reads: CASSYQYLGYTF. The DNA of the CDR3 is TGTGCCAGCAGTTACCAGTACCTTGGCTACACCTTC.

The chain recombines TRBV7-6 with TRBJ1-3, with TRBD1 matching 7 bases. The V and J ends lost 8 bases and 1 base, in that order; junction bases with no gene match: 11. Germline values: CDR1 SGHVS, CDR2 FNYEAQ. The CDR3 contains 16 residues. CDR3 residues: CASGGTVIQSGNTIYF. The CDR3 DNA reads TGTGCCAGCGGGGGGACAGTAATTCAATCTGGAAACACCATATATTTT.

This clonotype has more than one count but fewer than ten. The chain has TRBV5-1 and TRBJ1-2; TRBD1 agrees at 7 bases. The CDR3 covers 14 residues. The germline gives CDR1 SGHRS, CDR2 YFSETQ. V lost 0 bases to trimming and J lost 6 bases; unmatched junction nucleotides: 5. The CDR3 coding sequence is TGCGCCAGCAGCTTGGGACAGGGAGGAGATGGCTACACCTTC. Protein sequence: CASSLGQGGDGYTF.

This chain links TRBV2 with TRBJ2-1, with D possibly matching TRBD1 (6 bases). Between the trimmed V and J ends, which lost 7 bases and 7 bases, there was a span of 14 bases. The germline CDR1 and CDR2 sequences are SNHLY and FYNNEI. This CDR3 contains 13 residues. The DNA for the CDR3 is TGTGCCAGCATTTTAGACAGGCTTAATGAGCAGTTCTTC. This encodes CASILDRLNEQFF.

This clonotype was observed at least ten times. V gene TRBV5-1 combines with J gene TRBJ1-2, with D unresolved. CDR1 and CDR2 (germline): SGHRS, YFSETQ. The CDR3 covers 13 residues. V was shortened by 0 bases and J by 1 base, with 4 bases between the two germline ends. CDR3 loop: CASSLDNNYGYTF. Written as DNA, the CDR3 is TGCGCCAGCAGCTTGGACAATAACTATGGCTACACCTTC.

The sample holds many counts of this clonotype. The genes are TRBV5-1 and TRBJ2-2, with unresolved D. CDR3 length equals 16 residues. Deletions cut 2 bases from V and 0 bases from J, with 11 bases between. Per germline, CDR1 SGHRS and CDR2 YFSETQ. The CDR3 protein is CASSLNVPPNTGELFF. Here the CDR3 DNA reads TGCGCCAGCAGCTTAAATGTCCCTCCGAACACCGGGGAGCTGTTTTTT.

This chain uses TRBV12-3 or TRBV12-4 with TRBJ1-5; D perhaps matches TRBD1 (6 bases). V shed 7 bases and J shed 4 bases, with 11 bases lying between them. The length of the CDR3 is 13 residues. The CDR3 region is CASIQQGNQPQHF. CDR3 sequence (DNA): TGTGCCAGCATCCAGCAGGGGAATCAGCCCCAGCATTTT.